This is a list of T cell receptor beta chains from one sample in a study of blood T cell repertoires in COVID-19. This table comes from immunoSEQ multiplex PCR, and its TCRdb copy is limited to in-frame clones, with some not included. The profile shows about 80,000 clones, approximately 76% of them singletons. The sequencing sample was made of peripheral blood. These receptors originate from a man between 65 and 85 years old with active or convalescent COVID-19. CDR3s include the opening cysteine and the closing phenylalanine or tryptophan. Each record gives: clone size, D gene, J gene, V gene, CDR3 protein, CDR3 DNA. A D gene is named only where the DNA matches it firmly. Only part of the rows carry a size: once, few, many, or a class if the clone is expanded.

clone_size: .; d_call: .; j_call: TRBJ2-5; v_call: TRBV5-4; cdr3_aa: CASSHQSGSQETQYF; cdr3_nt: TGTGCCAGCAGCCACCAATCCGGGAGTCAAGAGACCCAGTACTTC
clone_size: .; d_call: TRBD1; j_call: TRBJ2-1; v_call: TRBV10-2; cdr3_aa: CASSGGTGQGNEQFF; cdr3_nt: TGCGCCAGCAGTGGGGGGACAGGGCAAGGCAATGAGCAGTTCTTC
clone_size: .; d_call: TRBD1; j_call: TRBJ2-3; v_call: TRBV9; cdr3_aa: CASSRLGQGVSDTQYF; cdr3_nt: TGTGCCAGCAGCAGACTCGGACAGGGTGTTTCAGATACGCAGTATTTT
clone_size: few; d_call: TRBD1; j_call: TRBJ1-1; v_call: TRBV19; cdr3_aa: CASSHRTGGTEAFF; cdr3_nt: TGTGCCAGTAGCCACAGGACAGGGGGGACTGAAGCTTTCTTT
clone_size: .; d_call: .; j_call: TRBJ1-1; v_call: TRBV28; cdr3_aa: CARDQGEAFF; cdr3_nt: TGTGCCAGAGATCAGGGGGAAGCTTTCTTT
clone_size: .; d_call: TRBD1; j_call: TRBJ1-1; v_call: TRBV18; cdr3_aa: CASSLGQGALNTEAFF; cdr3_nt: TGTGCCAGCTCACTAGGACAGGGGGCTTTGAACACTGAAGCTTTCTTT
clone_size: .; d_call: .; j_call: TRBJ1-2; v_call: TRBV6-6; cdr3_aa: CASSYGRGGYTF; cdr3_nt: TGTGCCAGCAGTTACGGGAGAGGGGGCTACACCTTC
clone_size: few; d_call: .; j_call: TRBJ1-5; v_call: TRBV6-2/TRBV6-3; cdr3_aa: CASSSNSNQPQHF; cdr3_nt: TGTGCCAGCAGTTCAAATAGCAATCAGCCCCAGCATTTT
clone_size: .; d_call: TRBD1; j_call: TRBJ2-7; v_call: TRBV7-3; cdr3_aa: CASSPTGRSYEQYF; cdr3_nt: TGTGCCAGCAGCCCGACAGGGCGGTCCTACGAGCAGTACTTC
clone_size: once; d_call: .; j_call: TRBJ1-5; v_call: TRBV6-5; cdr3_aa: CASSSPGTNQPQHF; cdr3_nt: TGTGCCAGCAGTTCACCGGGGACTAATCAGCCCCAGCATTTT
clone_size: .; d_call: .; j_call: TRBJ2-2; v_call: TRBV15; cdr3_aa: CATSRDLGHSSGELFF; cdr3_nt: TGTGCCACCAGCAGAGATCTGGGACACTCTTCCGGGGAGCTGTTTTTT
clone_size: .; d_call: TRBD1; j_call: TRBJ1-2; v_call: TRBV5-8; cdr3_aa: CASSPNRGSGYTF; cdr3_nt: TGTGCCAGCAGCCCGAACAGGGGCAGCGGCTACACCTTC
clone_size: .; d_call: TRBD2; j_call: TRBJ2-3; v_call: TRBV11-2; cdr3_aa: CASSLVGLAGEVTDTQYF; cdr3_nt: TGTGCCAGCAGCTTAGTGGGACTAGCGGGGGAAGTTACAGATACGCAGTATTTT
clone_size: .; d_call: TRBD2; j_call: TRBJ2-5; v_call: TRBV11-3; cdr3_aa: CASKKGTSALRETQYF; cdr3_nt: TGTGCCAGCAAGAAAGGGACTAGCGCGTTACGGGAGACCCAGTACTTC
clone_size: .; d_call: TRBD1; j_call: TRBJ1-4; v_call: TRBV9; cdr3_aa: CASSLTGTSGEKLFF; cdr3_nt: TGTGCCAGCAGCCTGACAGGGACCTCGGGCGAAAAACTGTTTTTT
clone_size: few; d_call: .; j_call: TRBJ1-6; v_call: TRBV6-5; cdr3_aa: CASIRVPNSPLHF; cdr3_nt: TGTGCCAGCATCAGGGTTCCGAATTCACCCCTCCACTTT
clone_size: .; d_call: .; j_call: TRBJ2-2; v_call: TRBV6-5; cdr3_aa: CASSLRGRNTGELFF; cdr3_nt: TGTGCCAGCAGTCTACGGGGGAGGAACACCGGGGAGCTGTTTTTT
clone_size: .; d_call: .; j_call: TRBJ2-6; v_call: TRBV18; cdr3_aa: CASSPQGPTSGANVLTF; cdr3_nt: TGTGCCAGCTCACCGCAGGGGCCAACCTCTGGGGCCAACGTCCTGACTTTC
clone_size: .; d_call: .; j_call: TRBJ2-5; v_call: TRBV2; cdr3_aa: CAMIDQETQYF; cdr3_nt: TGTGCCATGATAGACCAAGAGACCCAGTACTTC
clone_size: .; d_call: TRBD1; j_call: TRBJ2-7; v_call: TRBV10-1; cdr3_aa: CASSEGGDRTYEQYF; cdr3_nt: TGCGCCAGCAGTGAGGGAGGGGACAGGACCTACGAGCAGTACTTC
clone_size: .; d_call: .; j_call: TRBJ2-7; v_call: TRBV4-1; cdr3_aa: CASSQGPGSPPQYF; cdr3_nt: TGCGCCAGCAGCCAAGGTCCAGGTTCTCCCCCTCAGTACTTC
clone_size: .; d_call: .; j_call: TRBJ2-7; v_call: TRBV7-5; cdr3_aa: CVRSLALQDSSYEQYF; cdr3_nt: TGTGTCAGAAGCTTAGCGCTACAGGATTCCTCCTACGAGCAGTACTTC
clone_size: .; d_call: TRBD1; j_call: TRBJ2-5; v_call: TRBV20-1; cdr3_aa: CSASRDSLQETQYF; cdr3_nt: TGCAGTGCTAGTCGGGACAGTCTTCAAGAGACCCAGTACTTC
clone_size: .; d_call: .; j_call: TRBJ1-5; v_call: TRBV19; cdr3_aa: CASSPMWGHYSNQPQHF; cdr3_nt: TGTGCCAGTAGCCCGATGTGGGGACATTATAGCAATCAGCCCCAGCATTTT
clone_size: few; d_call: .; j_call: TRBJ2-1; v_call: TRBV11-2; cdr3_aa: CASSPNKRLEQFF; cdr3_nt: TGTGCCAGCAGCCCCAACAAGAGGCTTGAGCAGTTCTTC
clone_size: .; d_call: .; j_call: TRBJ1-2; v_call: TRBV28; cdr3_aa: CASSSTGNYGYTF; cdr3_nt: TGTGCCAGCAGTTCGACGGGGAACTATGGCTACACCTTC